Presented here are 14 T cell receptor beta chains from one specimen sequenced in a study of T-cell reconstitution after alpha-beta-depleted transplantation in children. Researchers prepared the TCRbeta library using unique molecular identifiers, the study reports. TCRdb re-called the PCR reads with MiXCR, one entry per CDR3 protein. The sample lists about 610,000 distinct CDR3 sequences, about 11% seen once, with about 4.2% in the top ten. Sequencing was performed on PBMCs from the stem cell graft donor, taken from the stem cell graft. These TCRs come from a human donor who donated a stem cell graft to a child with acute myeloid leukemia.

This clonotype was observed a handful of times. The CDR3 loop is CSGSNSGTGELFF. Here the CDR3 DNA reads TGCAGCGGGTCAAATAGTGGCACCGGGGAGCTGTTTTTT. The V call is TRBV29-1, the J call TRBJ2-2; D is unresolved. This CDR3 spans 13 amino acids. The germline gives CDR1 SQVTM, CDR2 ANQGSEA. V lost 7 bases and J 4 bases, leaving 13 bases between the germline ends.

This clonotype was observed a few times. The V and J genes are TRBV20-1 and TRBJ2-1, with a tentative D call TRBD1 (5 bases). Deletions cut 4 bases from V and 1 base from J, with 11 bases between. Germline CDR1 and CDR2: DFQATT and SNEGSKA (reference sequence). CDR3 length equals 14 residues. The CDR3 spells CSATRVGSYNEQFF. For the CDR3, the DNA is TGCAGTGCTACCAGGGTCGGGTCCTACAATGAGCAGTTCTTC.

This clonotype was observed a few times. The gene calls are TRBV28 and TRBJ2-1; possible D gene TRBD2, 7 bases. V lost 10 bases and J lost 1, with 14 bases in between. CDR1 is MDHEN, CDR2 SYDVKM, per germline. The CDR3 consists of 14 residues. CDR3 DNA sequence: TGTGCCACCCGGGGGGCGGATTCCTACAATGAGCAGTTCTTC. It translates to CATRGADSYNEQFF.

The chain links TRBV11-2 to TRBJ2-2; unclear D gene. CDR1 is SGHAT and CDR2 is FQNNGV in the germline V gene. V lost 5 bases to trimming and J lost 2 bases, with 6 bases between them. The length of the CDR3 is 13 residues. The DNA of the CDR3 is TGTGCCAGCAGCATACTTAACACCGGGGAGCTGTTTTTT. Protein product: CASSILNTGELFF.

This clonotype was recorded a few times. The chain recombines TRBV18 with TRBJ1-1; unclear D gene. Germline values: CDR1 KGHSH, CDR2 LQKENI. The CDR3 extends over 15 amino acids. V was clipped by 1 base and J by 1 base, with 10 bases between them. The CDR3 loop is CASSPLQKWNTEAFF. The CDR3 coding sequence is TGTGCCAGCTCACCACTCCAAAAATGGAACACTGAAGCTTTCTTT.

Concerning this clonotype itself: At one end, the junction sequence differs from germline, possibly due to a read error. The chain combines TRBV3-1 with TRBJ2-1; the D gene is possibly TRBD2 (6 bases). The germline V gene encodes CDR1 LGHDT and CDR2 YNNKEL (reference sequence). CDR3 length: 16 amino acids. The CDR3 loop is CASSLGLPSSYKEQFF. The CDR3 DNA sequence: TGTGCCAGCAGCCTGGGACTGCCTAGCTCCTACAAAGAGCAGTTCTTC.

Ten or more counts support this clonotype. V gene TRBV30 combines with J gene TRBJ1-1, with D possibly being TRBD1 (6 bases). Germline-derived CDR1 and CDR2 are GTSNPN and SVGIG (reference sequence). The CDR3 extends over 14 amino acids. V gave up 4 bases and J gave up 0 bases, with 12 bases separating them. The CDR3 coding sequence is TGTGCCTGGACGGTGGACAGTATGAACACTGAAGCTTTCTTT. Amino acids: CAWTVDSMNTEAFF.

The DNA of the CDR3 is TGTGCCAGCAGCCAAAACGAACAGGGGAACACTGAAGCTTTCTTT. Translating it yields CASSQNEQGNTEAFF. The rearrangement links TRBV3-1 to TRBJ1-1, with TRBD1 as a possible D gene (6 bases). This CDR3 has 15 amino acids. Germline loops: CDR1 LGHDT, CDR2 YNNKEL (reference sequence). V was cut by 2 bases and J by 1 base, with 11 bases left in between.

This clonotype was observed a handful of times. The chain joins TRBV15 to TRBJ1-1; 12 bases agree with TRBD1. Germline V CDR1 and CDR2: LNHNV, YYDKDF (reference sequence). Trimming cost V 5 bases and J 10 bases; bases outside gene matches: 5. CDR3 length: 13 residues. The CDR3 DNA reads TGTGCCACCAGCGGGACAGGGGGCACCGGAGCTTTCTTT. Residues: CATSGTGGTGAFF.

CDR3 bases: TGTGCCAGCAGATTGGCCTGGGAGTTCTTC. Amino acids: CASRLAWEFF. V usage is TRBV2 and J usage is TRBJ2-1, with D unresolved. V was shortened by 6 bases and J by 14 bases, with 11 bases between the two germline ends. Germline CDR1 reads SNHLY; CDR2 reads FYNNEI. The CDR3 is made up of 10 amino acids.

This clonotype was detected a few times. J is TRBJ1-1 and V is TRBV6-1; maybe TRBD1 (5 bases). The V end was cut by 4 bases, the J end by 1 base, with 16 bases between. CDR1 and CDR2 from the germline V gene are MNHNS and SASEGT. The CDR3 is 16 amino acids. The CDR3 reads CASSAQGLGTNTEAFF. The CDR3 DNA reads as TGTGCCAGCAGTGCCCAGGGACTCGGAACGAACACTGAAGCTTTCTTT.

Many counts were recorded for this clonotype. V gene TRBV29-1 combines with J gene TRBJ2-7, with D perhaps TRBD1 (5 bases). The germline V gene has CDR1 SQVTM and CDR2 ANQGSEA. This CDR3 region has 12 residues. V lost 4 bases and J lost 2, with 9 bases in between. The CDR3 DNA follows: TGCAGCGTTGCACAGGACACCTACGAGCAGTACTTC. Protein product: CSVAQDTYEQYF.

Ten or more counts support this clonotype. The rearrangement joins TRBV6-2 or TRBV6-3 to TRBJ2-4, with a possible D match to TRBD1 (6 bases). V dropped 7 bases and J dropped 3 bases, with 16 bases sitting between them. Germline assignment: CDR1 MNHEY and CDR2 SVGEGT. The CDR3 runs to 15 residues. Here the CDR3 DNA reads TGTGCCAGCATAGGGGACATCGGGCACAAAAACATTCAGTACTTC. It encodes CASIGDIGHKNIQYF.

V gene TRBV9 combines with J gene TRBJ2-7; perhaps TRBD2 as D (5 bases). Germline V lookup: CDR1 SGDLS, CDR2 YYNGEE. The CDR3 sequence is 13 residues long. The germline V and J ends were trimmed by 0 bases and 7 bases, with 11 bases remaining between them. The CDR3 DNA sequence: TGTGCCAGCAGCGTAGGACAAGCGGCAGAGCAGTACTTC. Amino acids: CASSVGQAAEQYF.